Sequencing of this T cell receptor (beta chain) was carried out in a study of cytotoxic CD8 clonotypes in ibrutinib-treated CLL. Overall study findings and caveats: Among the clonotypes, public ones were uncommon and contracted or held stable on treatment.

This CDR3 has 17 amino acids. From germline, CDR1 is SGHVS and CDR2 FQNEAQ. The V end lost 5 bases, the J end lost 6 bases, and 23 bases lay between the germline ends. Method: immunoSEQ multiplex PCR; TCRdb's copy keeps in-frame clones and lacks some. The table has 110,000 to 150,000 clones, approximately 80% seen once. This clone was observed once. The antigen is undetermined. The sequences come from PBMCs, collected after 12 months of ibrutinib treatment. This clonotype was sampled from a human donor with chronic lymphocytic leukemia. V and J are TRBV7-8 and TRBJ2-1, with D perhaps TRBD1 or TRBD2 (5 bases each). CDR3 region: CASSPPEGPQGRNEQFF. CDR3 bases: TGTGCCAGCAGCCCACCCGAGGGACCGCAGGGTCGCAATGAGCAGTTCTTC.